The 26 T cell receptor beta chains presented below share a single source sample, sequenced in a study of blood T cell repertoires in COVID-19. Sequencing used immunoSEQ multiplex PCR; TCRdb keeps in-frame clones, though not all of them. The sample carries roughly 200,000 clones, around nine tenths recorded once. The specimen was peripheral blood. Receptors were obtained from a man younger than 35 with active or convalescent COVID-19.

Worth noting for this clone: Other DNA sequences within the sample encode an identical CDR3. This sequence joins TRBV5-4 and TRBJ2-1; tentatively, D is TRBD2 (5 bases). V was pared by 0 bases and J by 0 bases, with 7 bases between. Looked up from germline, CDR1 is SGHNT and CDR2 is YYREEE (reference sequence). This CDR3 comprises 15 residues. The chain's CDR3 is CASSLGGSSYNEQFF. CDR3 DNA: TGTGCCAGCAGCTTGGGTGGGAGCTCCTACAATGAGCAGTTCTTC.

The genes are TRBV19 and TRBJ1-6; no clear D. Per the germline V gene, CDR1 is LNHDA and CDR2 is SQIVND (reference sequence). The CDR3 consists of 12 residues. Trimming cost V 3 bases and J 7 bases, with 4 bases left between them. CDR3: CASSIGNSPLHF. CDR3 coding DNA: TGTGCCAGTAGTATCGGGAATTCACCCCTCCACTTT.

This chain connects TRBV6-5 to TRBJ2-1, with TRBD1 identical over 7 bases. The V segment lost 5 bases and the J segment 8 bases; nucleotides outside the gene matches: 9. The length of the CDR3 is 14 residues. Germline V gene data show CDR1 as MNHEY and CDR2 as SVGAGI. DNA for the CDR3: TGTGCCAGCAGTCAGGGGGTTGCTTCGGATGAGCAGTTCTTC. As protein: CASSQGVASDEQFF.

The chain recombines TRBV12-3 or TRBV12-4 with TRBJ1-2, with D possibly matching TRBD1 (6 bases). V shed 4 bases and J shed 8 bases, with 11 bases lying between them. The length of the CDR3 is 12 residues. As DNA, the CDR3 is TGTGCCAGCAGTTCCACAGGGTACGGCTACACCTTC. It specifies CASSSTGYGYTF.

V gene TRBV24-1 combines with J gene TRBJ1-5, with 7 bases fitting TRBD1. CDR1 and CDR2 from the germline V gene are KGHDR and SFDVKD. V lost 0 bases to trimming and J lost 5 bases; unmatched junction nucleotides: 0. This CDR3 has 14 residues. CDR3 region: CATSDLQGDQPQHF. The CDR3 nucleotides are TGTGCCACCAGTGATTTGCAGGGGGATCAGCCCCAGCATTTT.

This sequence joins TRBV10-3 and TRBJ1-6; D call uncertain. The CDR3 sequence is 15 residues long. Per germline, CDR1 ENHRY and CDR2 SYGVKD. The V end was cut by 0 bases, the J end by 3 bases, with 6 bases between. The DNA for the CDR3 is TGTGCCATCAGTGAGTCGAGAAGCTATAATTCACCCCTCCACTTT. Its translation is CAISESRSYNSPLHF.

This clone has just a few counts. This rearrangement joins TRBV24-1 to TRBJ2-2; D possibly corresponds to TRBD2 (5 bases). This CDR3 has 14 residues. CDR1 KGHDR and CDR2 SFDVKD come from the germline V gene. Trimming pared 6 bases from V and 4 bases from J, leaving 11 bases between. The CDR3 region has the DNA TGTGCCACCAGTTCGGAGGATCCCACCGGGGAGCTGTTTTTT. Translating it yields CATSSEDPTGELFF.

This clone rates as medium-sized. V usage is TRBV28 and J usage is TRBJ2-3, with 9 bases identical to TRBD2. This CDR3 spans 18 amino acids. With 3 bases clipped from V and 2 bases from J, the junction kept 12 bases outside the gene matches. Germline CDR1 MDHEN, CDR2 SYDVKM. The DNA of the CDR3 is TGTGCCAGCAGTTTTCCGACGGCGGGAGGGGGGCCCACAGATACGCAGTATTTT. This sequence encodes CASSFPTAGGGPTDTQYF. Variable domain in full (rest from reference TRBV28 and TRBJ2-3): DVKVTQSSRYLVKRTGEKVFLECVQDMDHENMFWYRQDPGLGLRLIYFSYDVKMKEKGDIPEGYSVSREKKERFSLILESASTNQTSMYLCASSFPTAGGGPTDTQYFGPGTRLTVL.

The chain couples TRBV19 to TRBJ1-1; D is undetermined. This CDR3 comprises 13 residues. CDR1 LNHDA and CDR2 SQIVND come from the germline V gene (reference sequence). Trimming removed 5 bases from V and 1 base from J, with 8 bases in between. The CDR3 bases are TGTGCCAGTAGTTGGGCCGAGAACACTGAAGCTTTCTTT. Protein sequence: CASSWAENTEAFF.

The rearrangement links TRBV12-3 or TRBV12-4 to TRBJ2-1; the D is unclear. The CDR3 has 11 amino acids. V lost 5 bases to trimming and J lost 4 bases, with 3 bases between them. The CDR3 reads CASSVYNEQFF. CDR3 DNA: TGTGCCAGCAGTGTATACAATGAGCAGTTCTTC.

This clone was picked up a small number of times. The chain employs TRBV7-2 and TRBJ2-2; D might be TRBD2 (5 bases). Trimming stripped 0 bases from V and 4 bases from J, with 9 bases between. CDR3 size: 15 residues. The germline CDR1 and CDR2 sequences are SGHTA and FQGNSA. The CDR3 region is CASSLAGLFTGELFF. In DNA form, the CDR3 reads TGTGCCAGCAGCTTAGCAGGACTGTTCACCGGGGAGCTGTTTTTT.

V usage is TRBV2 and J usage is TRBJ1-2; D is perhaps TRBD1 (6 bases). Germline V CDR1 and CDR2: SNHLY, FYNNEI. The CDR3 is made up of 13 amino acids. V dropped 5 bases and J dropped 7 bases, with 14 bases sitting between them. In nucleotides, the CDR3 is TGTGCCAGCAGTATGAACAGGGCCGGTGGCTACACCTTC. Translation gives CASSMNRAGGYTF.

This clone showed up just a few times. This sequence joins TRBV5-6 and TRBJ1-1; weak D call: TRBD1 (6 bases). This CDR3 region has 11 residues. Germline CDR1 reads SGHDT; CDR2 reads YYEEEE. V lost 4 bases and J lost 6, with 7 bases in between. The CDR3 region is CASSTGPEAFF. The CDR3 DNA follows: TGTGCCAGCAGCACAGGGCCTGAAGCTTTCTTT.

The V and J genes are TRBV4-1 and TRBJ1-2, with a tentative D call TRBD1 (5 bases). The CDR3 covers 14 residues. Per the germline V gene, CDR1 is MGHRA and CDR2 is YSYEKL. Trimming shortened V by 1 base and J by 3 bases, and 9 bases separated the two germline ends. CDR3: CASSQVEGDYGYTF. The CDR3 bases are TGCGCCAGCAGCCAAGTTGAAGGGGACTATGGCTACACCTTC.

With respect to this clone: Relative to the germline gene, one junction end is altered; a read error may explain this. The V gene is TRBV5-1, the J gene TRBJ2-2, with 9 bases aligning to TRBD2. In germline, CDR1 is SGHRS, CDR2 YFSETQ. The CDR3 contains 14 residues. CDR3 region: CASSPTSGPGKLFF. The CDR3 DNA sequence: TGCGCCAGCAGCCCGACTAGCGGACCCGGGAAGCTGTTTTTT.

The V call is TRBV11-2, the J call TRBJ2-3; TRBD1 is a possible D gene (6 bases). V lost 1 base and J 11 bases, leaving 10 bases between the germline ends. The germline V gene encodes CDR1 SGHAT and CDR2 FQNNGV. The CDR3 is 12 amino acids. This CDR3 is CASSLGGPEQYF. The CDR3 region has the DNA TGTGCCAGCAGCTTAGGGGGGCCAGAGCAGTATTTT. Supplemented by reference TRBV11-2 and TRBJ2-3, the full variable domain reads EAGVAQSPRYKIIEKRQSVAFWCNPISGHATLYWYQQILGQGPKLLIQFQNNGVVDDSQLPKDRFSAERLKGVDSTLKIQPAKLEDSAVYLCASSLGGPEQYFGPGTRLTVL.

The chain has TRBV7-9 and TRBJ1-2; D is ambiguous. Germline values: CDR1 SEHNR, CDR2 FQNEAQ (reference sequence). The germline V and J ends were trimmed by 3 bases and 8 bases, with 13 bases remaining between them. This CDR3 region has 13 residues. The CDR3 sequence: CASSLRPEEGYTF. The CDR3 nucleotides are TGTGCCAGCAGCTTGCGCCCGGAGGAAGGCTACACCTTC.

The chain recombines TRBV30 with TRBJ1-5, with TRBD1 identical over 7 bases. This CDR3 is built from 13 residues. Germline trimming cut 4 bases from V and 3 bases from J; bases unmatched to any gene: 3. Germline-derived CDR1 and CDR2 are GTSNPN and SVGIG (reference sequence). CDR3 loop: CAWKGQDNQPQHF. CDR3 DNA: TGTGCCTGGAAAGGACAGGACAATCAGCCCCAGCATTTT.

The J gene is TRBJ1-3, the V gene TRBV6-5; 10 bases fit TRBD1. The trim removed 7 bases at V and 2 bases at J, leaving 5 bases unmatched. CDR3 length equals 15 residues. Germline-derived CDR1 and CDR2 are MNHEY and SVGAGI. The CDR3 sequence is CASTTGGPAGNTIYF. Here the CDR3 DNA reads TGTGCCAGCACGACAGGGGGCCCGGCTGGAAACACCATATATTTT.

The chain employs TRBV5-6 and TRBJ1-2; possibly TRBD1 for D (5 bases). Germline CDR1 reads SGHDT; CDR2 reads YYEEEE. Trimming cost V 4 bases and J 4 bases, with 17 bases left between them. The CDR3 is made up of 15 amino acids. CDR3 bases: TGTGCCAGCAGCCCGAGTCCCGGGGGGGGCTATGGCTACACCTTC. This encodes CASSPSPGGGYGYTF. Filled out from reference TRBV5-6 and TRBJ1-2, the complete variable domain reads DAGVTQSPTHLIKTRGQQVTLRCSPKSGHDTVSWYQQALGQGPQFIFQYYEEEERQRGNFPDRFSGHQFPNYSSELNVNALLLGDSALYLCASSPSPGGGYGYTFGSGTRLTVV.

The V call is TRBV30, the J call TRBJ1-6, with 9 bases aligning to TRBD1. CDR3 size: 14 residues. From germline, CDR1 is GTSNPN and CDR2 SVGIG (reference sequence). J gave up 7 bases and V 3 bases, and 4 bases lay outside the gene matches. In DNA, the CDR3 is TGTGCCTGGAGACAGGGGGCTCAGAATTCACCCCTCCACTTT. As protein: CAWRQGAQNSPLHF.

The J gene is TRBJ2-5, the V gene TRBV29-1; 7 bases map to TRBD2. Germline V CDR1 and CDR2: SQVTM, ANQGSEA. The ends lost 3 bases at V and 1 base at J; junction bases unmatched: 8. The CDR3 runs 15 residues. In DNA form, the CDR3 reads TGCAGCGTTGAGGGCCTAGCGGAGCTCCAAGAGACCCAGTACTTC. Translation: CSVEGLAELQETQYF.

V and J are TRBV7-8 and TRBJ2-7; unclear D gene. The CDR3 has 14 residues. CDR1 and CDR2 from the germline V gene are SGHVS and FQNEAQ. The germline V and J ends were trimmed by 1 base and 1 base, with 8 bases remaining between them. CDR3 nucleotide sequence: TGTGCCAGCAGCTTAGGGAGCCGGTCCTACGAGCAGTACTTC. Protein product: CASSLGSRSYEQYF.

This sequence joins TRBV19 and TRBJ2-3; 10 nucleotides line up with TRBD2. Germline CDR1 is LNHDA and CDR2 is SQIVND (reference sequence). The ends lost 5 bases at V and 2 bases at J; junction bases unmatched: 13. The CDR3 spans 18 residues. The CDR3 loop reads CASSGSLAGHPNTDTQYF. In DNA form, the CDR3 reads TGTGCCAGTAGTGGGTCACTAGCGGGACACCCGAACACAGATACGCAGTATTTT. The whole variable domain, filled in from reference TRBV19 and TRBJ2-3, reads DGGITQSPKYLFRKEGQNVTLSCEQNLNHDAMYWYRQDPGQGLRLIYYSQIVNDFQKGDIAEGYSVSREKKESFPLTVTSAQKNPTAFYLCASSGSLAGHPNTDTQYFGPGTRLTVL.

The J gene is TRBJ2-5, the V gene TRBV30, with 13 bases matching TRBD2. The CDR3 is 17 amino acids. Germline lookup yields CDR1 GTSNPN and CDR2 SVGIG (reference sequence). V trimming: 2 bases; J trimming: 6 bases; junction bases outside the gene matches: 12. The CDR3 region is CAWSPGLAGPEGQTQYF. The DNA of the CDR3 is TGTGCCTGGAGTCCGGGACTAGCGGGACCAGAGGGGCAGACCCAGTACTTC.

V is TRBV27 and J is TRBJ1-4, with unresolved D. Between the trimmed V and J ends, which lost 3 bases and 0 bases, there was a span of 11 bases. CDR1 and CDR2 (germline): MNHEY, SMNVEV (reference sequence). The CDR3 consists of 16 residues. The CDR3 protein is CASSFSPSATNEKLFF. The CDR3 DNA reads TGTGCCAGCAGTTTCTCTCCCAGTGCAACTAATGAAAAACTGTTTTTT.